Each of the 15 T cell receptor beta chains below was sequenced from the same sample in a study of CD8+ T cells in alopecia areata. Treatment noted: oral pan-JAK inhibitor, 5-10 mg twice daily. Following extraction, RNA underwent reverse transcription to cDNA, which served as the sequencing template. The method was immunoSEQ multiplex PCR; TCRdb's version includes in-frame clones alone and lacks a portion of them. The repertoire holds about 140,000 clones, with around 87% as singletons. Sequenced here: CD8+ T cells sorted from blood, sampled at week 4, from a patient treated with tofacitinib. Receptors were obtained from a human donor with alopecia areata.

The chain couples TRBV6-5 to TRBJ2-2; D gene uncertain. CDR1 and CDR2 (germline): MNHEY, SVGAGI. The V gene lost 9 bases and the J gene lost 1 base, with 9 bases spanning the gap. The CDR3 is made up of 13 amino acids. The CDR3 DNA sequence: TGTGCCAGTAGGGATAGGAACACCGGGGAGCTGTTTTTT. Translated: CASRDRNTGELFF.

This chain joins TRBV5-1 and TRBJ2-4; D is undetermined. V lost 6 bases, J lost 9 bases, and 19 bases lay in between. CDR1 and CDR2 from the germline V gene are SGHRS and YFSETQ. The CDR3 is 14 amino acids. DNA of the CDR3: TGCGCCAGCATCCCTTGGATAGGTTGGCCCATTCAGTACTTC. It codes for CASIPWIGWPIQYF. Variable domain in full (rest from reference TRBV5-1 and TRBJ2-4): KAGVTQTPRYLIKTRGQQVTLSCSPISGHRSVSWYQQTPGQGLQFLFEYFSETQRNKGNFPGRFSGRQFSNSRSEMNVSTLELGDSALYLCASIPWIGWPIQYFGAGTRLSVL.

This rearrangement joins TRBV5-1 to TRBJ2-5; D might be TRBD1 (7 bases). The CDR3 is made up of 15 amino acids. Germline V CDR1 and CDR2: SGHRS, YFSETQ. Trimming cost V 4 bases and J 4 bases, with 17 bases left between them. The DNA of the CDR3 is TGCGCCAGCAGCAAAGGGGGCGGGGTGCGAGAGACCCAGTACTTC. Protein sequence: CASSKGGGVRETQYF. The whole variable domain, filled in from reference TRBV5-1 and TRBJ2-5, reads KAGVTQTPRYLIKTRGQQVTLSCSPISGHRSVSWYQQTPGQGLQFLFEYFSETQRNKGNFPGRFSGRQFSNSRSEMNVSTLELGDSALYLCASSKGGGVRETQYFGPGTRLLVL.

V and J are TRBV30 and TRBJ2-7; D uncertain. The germline V gene encodes CDR1 GTSNPN and CDR2 SVGIG (reference sequence). Trimming removed 1 base from V and 2 bases from J, with 6 bases in between. This CDR3 contains 12 residues. The CDR3 region has the DNA TGTGCCTGGAGTGACACAGCCTACGAGCAGTACTTC. Its translation is CAWSDTAYEQYF.

Worth noting for this clone: A junction boundary mismatches the germline segment, possibly from a read error. V usage is TRBV27 and J usage is TRBJ2-7, with a possible D match to TRBD2 (5 bases). Looked up from germline, CDR1 is MNHEY and CDR2 is SMNVEV (reference sequence). The CDR3 runs to 14 residues. This CDR3 reads CASSQFGGLYGQYF. CDR3 in DNA: TGTGCCAGCAGTCAGTTTGGCGGGTTGTACGGGCAGTACTTC.

The chain uses TRBV7-3 and TRBJ2-1; 9 bases fit TRBD2. In germline, CDR1 is SGHTA, CDR2 FQGTGA. V lost 6 bases, J lost 3 bases, and 6 bases stayed unmatched. The CDR3 consists of 15 residues. CDR3 nucleotides: TGTGCCAGCAGTCAAGCGGGAGGATTCTACAATGAGCAGTTCTTC. Translated: CASSQAGGFYNEQFF.

This CDR3 is CSVDRQAILSTDTQYF. CDR3 in DNA: TGCAGCGTTGACCGACAGGCGATCCTCAGCACAGATACGCAGTATTTT. This rearrangement joins TRBV29-1 to TRBJ2-3; D is perhaps TRBD1 (6 bases). This CDR3 contains 16 residues. Trimming took 3 bases from V and 0 from J, leaving 16 bases between them. The germline gives CDR1 SQVTM, CDR2 ANQGSEA.

The chain recombines TRBV27 with TRBJ2-1, with D hard to call. Trimming pared 2 bases from V and 2 bases from J, leaving 7 bases between. This CDR3 spans 14 amino acids. CDR1 and CDR2 (germline): MNHEY, SMNVEV (reference sequence). As DNA, the CDR3 is TGTGCCAGCAGTTTAAAGCCGGCCTACAATGAGCAGTTCTTC. Translated, it gives CASSLKPAYNEQFF.

Note on this clone: The sample carries other DNA sequences with the same CDR3. This chain connects TRBV27 to TRBJ2-1; D may be TRBD1 (6 bases). The germline V and J ends were trimmed by 5 bases and 7 bases, with 9 bases remaining between them. The CDR3 length is 12 residues. The germline CDR1 and CDR2 sequences are MNHEY and SMNVEV (reference sequence). The CDR3 DNA reads TGTGCCAGCAGTCTACAGGGTAATGAGCAGTTCTTC. This translates into CASSLQGNEQFF.

This sequence joins TRBV27 and TRBJ2-7, with a possible D match to TRBD1 (5 bases). V shed 3 bases and J shed 0 bases, with 21 bases lying between them. The CDR3 has 18 amino acids. The germline V gene encodes CDR1 MNHEY and CDR2 SMNVEV (reference sequence). The CDR3 protein is CASSFNDPLQGGSYEQYF. The CDR3 bases are TGTGCCAGCAGTTTCAACGACCCTCTGCAGGGTGGCTCCTACGAGCAGTACTTC.

This clone showed up just once. The chain combines TRBV5-1 with TRBJ2-2; TRBD1 agrees at 8 bases. With V trimmed by 7 bases and J by 3 bases, 2 bases remained unmatched. The CDR3 totals 13 residues. Germline-derived CDR1 and CDR2 are SGHRS and YFSETQ. CDR3 sequence reads: CASRTGYTGELFF. CDR3 coding DNA: TGCGCCAGCCGGACAGGGTACACCGGGGAGCTGTTTTTT.

This chain connects TRBV6-1 to TRBJ2-1; D gene uncertain. Trimming shortened V by 2 bases and J by 4 bases, and 6 bases separated the two germline ends. Germline-derived CDR1 and CDR2 are MNHNS and SASEGT. This CDR3 has 13 residues. The CDR3: CASSEYGYNEQFF. CDR3 sequence (DNA): TGTGCCAGCAGTGAATACGGGTACAATGAGCAGTTCTTC.

This chain uses TRBV7-3 with TRBJ2-1; 8 bases agree with TRBD1. Germline CDR1 and CDR2: SGHTA and FQGTGA. The ends lost 1 base at V and 2 bases at J; junction bases unmatched: 7. This CDR3 is built from 17 residues. The CDR3 sequence is CASSLSPQGDPYNEQFF. In nucleotides, the CDR3 is TGTGCCAGCAGCTTAAGCCCACAGGGGGACCCCTACAATGAGCAGTTCTTC.

CDR3 region: CASSYRSTDTQYF. In DNA, the CDR3 is TGTGCCAGCAGTTACAGGAGCACAGATACGCAGTATTTT. The chain employs TRBV6-5 and TRBJ2-3; D not certain. V shed 2 bases and J shed 0 bases, with 3 bases lying between them. The CDR3 contains 13 residues. Germline CDR1 MNHEY, CDR2 SVGAGI.

This rearrangement joins TRBV12-5 to TRBJ2-3; 7 bases fit TRBD1. This CDR3 region has 17 residues. J lost 2 bases, V lost 0 bases, and 8 bases had no gene match. Germline V gives CDR1 LGHNT, CDR2 FRNRAP. The CDR3 protein is CASGLVQGTAYTDTQYF. CDR3 nucleotide sequence: TGTGCTAGTGGTTTGGTACAAGGGACAGCCTACACAGATACGCAGTATTTT.